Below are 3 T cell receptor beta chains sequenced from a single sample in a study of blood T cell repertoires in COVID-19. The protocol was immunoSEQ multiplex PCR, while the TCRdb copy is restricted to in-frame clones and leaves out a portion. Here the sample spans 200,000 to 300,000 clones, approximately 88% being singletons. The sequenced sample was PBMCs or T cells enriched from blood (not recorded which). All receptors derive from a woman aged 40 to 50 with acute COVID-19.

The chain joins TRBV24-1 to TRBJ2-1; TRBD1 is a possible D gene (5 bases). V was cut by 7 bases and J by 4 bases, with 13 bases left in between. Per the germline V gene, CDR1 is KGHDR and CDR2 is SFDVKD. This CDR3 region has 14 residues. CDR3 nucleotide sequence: TGTGCCACCAGGGGGCGACCGTATTACAATGAGCAGTTCTTC. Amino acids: CATRGRPYYNEQFF.

CDR3 coding DNA: TGTGCCACCAGCAGGTCGGGACTAGCGGGTCACACAGATACGCAGTATTTT. It translates to CATSRSGLAGHTDTQYF. The J gene is TRBJ2-3, the V gene TRBV15; 12 bases agree with TRBD2. The germline gives CDR1 LNHNV, CDR2 YYDKDF (reference sequence). The V and J ends lost 3 bases and 2 bases, in that order; junction bases with no gene match: 6. This CDR3 spans 17 amino acids.

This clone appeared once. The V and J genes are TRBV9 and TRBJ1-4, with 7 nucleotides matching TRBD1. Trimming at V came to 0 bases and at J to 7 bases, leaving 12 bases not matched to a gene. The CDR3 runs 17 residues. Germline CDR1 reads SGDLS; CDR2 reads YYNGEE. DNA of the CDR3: TGTGCCAGCAGCGTAGGTTCTTCTCAGGGGGGAATTGAAAAACTGTTTTTT. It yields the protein CASSVGSSQGGIEKLFF.